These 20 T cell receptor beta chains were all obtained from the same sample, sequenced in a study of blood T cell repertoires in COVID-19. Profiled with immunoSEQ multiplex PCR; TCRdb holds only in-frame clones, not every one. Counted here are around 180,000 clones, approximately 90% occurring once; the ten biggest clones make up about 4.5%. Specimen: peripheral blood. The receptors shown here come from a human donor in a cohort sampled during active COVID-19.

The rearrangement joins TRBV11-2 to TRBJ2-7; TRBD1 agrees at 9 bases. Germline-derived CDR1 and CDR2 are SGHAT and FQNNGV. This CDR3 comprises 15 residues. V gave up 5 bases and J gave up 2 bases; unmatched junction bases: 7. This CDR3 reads CASSTYRGQAYEQYF. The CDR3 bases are TGTGCCAGCAGCACATACAGGGGGCAGGCCTACGAGCAGTACTTC.

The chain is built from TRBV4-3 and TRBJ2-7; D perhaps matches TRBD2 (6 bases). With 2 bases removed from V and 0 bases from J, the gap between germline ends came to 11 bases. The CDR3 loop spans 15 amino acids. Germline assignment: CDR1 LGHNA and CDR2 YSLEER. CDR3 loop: CASSQYVGSSYEQYF. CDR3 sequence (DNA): TGCGCCAGCAGCCAATACGTCGGGAGCTCCTACGAGCAGTACTTC.

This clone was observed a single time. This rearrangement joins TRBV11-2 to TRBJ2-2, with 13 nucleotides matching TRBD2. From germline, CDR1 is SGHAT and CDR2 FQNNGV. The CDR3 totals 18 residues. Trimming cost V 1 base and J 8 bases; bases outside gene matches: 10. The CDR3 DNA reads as TGTGCCAGCAGCTTAGTTGGACTAGCGGGAGCTGGGTCGGGGGAGCTGTTTTTT. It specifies CASSLVGLAGAGSGELFF. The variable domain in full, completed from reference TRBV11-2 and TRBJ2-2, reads EAGVAQSPRYKIIEKRQSVAFWCNPISGHATLYWYQQILGQGPKLLIQFQNNGVVDDSQLPKDRFSAERLKGVDSTLKIQPAKLEDSAVYLCASSLVGLAGAGSGELFFGEGSRLTVL.

The CDR3 loop reads CASTADWSSYEQYF. In DNA form, the CDR3 reads TGTGCCAGCACCGCTGACTGGAGCTCCTACGAGCAGTACTTC. The chain joins TRBV11-2 to TRBJ2-7; D gene ambiguous. The germline V and J ends were trimmed by 7 bases and 0 bases, with 13 bases remaining between them. CDR3 length equals 14 residues. The germline V gene encodes CDR1 SGHAT and CDR2 FQNNGV.

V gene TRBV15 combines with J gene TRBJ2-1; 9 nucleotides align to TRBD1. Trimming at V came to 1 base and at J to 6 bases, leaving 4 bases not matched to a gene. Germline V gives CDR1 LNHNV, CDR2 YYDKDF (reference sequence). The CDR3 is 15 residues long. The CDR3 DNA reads TGTGCCACCAGCAGAGGGGGACAGGGACTCAATGAGCAGTTCTTC. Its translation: CATSRGGQGLNEQFF.

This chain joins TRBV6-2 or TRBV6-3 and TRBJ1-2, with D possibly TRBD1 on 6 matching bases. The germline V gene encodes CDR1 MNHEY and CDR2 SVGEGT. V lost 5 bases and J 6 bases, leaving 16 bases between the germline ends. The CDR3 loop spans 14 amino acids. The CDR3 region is CASSAAGGFDGYTF. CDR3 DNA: TGTGCCAGCAGTGCCGCGGGGGGCTTCGATGGCTACACCTTC.

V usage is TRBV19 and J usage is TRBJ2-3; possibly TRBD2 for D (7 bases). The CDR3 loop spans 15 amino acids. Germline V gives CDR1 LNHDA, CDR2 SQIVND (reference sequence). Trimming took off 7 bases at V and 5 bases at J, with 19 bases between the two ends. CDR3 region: CASTSGTLGGDTQYF. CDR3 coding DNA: TGTGCCAGTACCAGCGGGACATTGGGGGGAGATACGCAGTATTTT.

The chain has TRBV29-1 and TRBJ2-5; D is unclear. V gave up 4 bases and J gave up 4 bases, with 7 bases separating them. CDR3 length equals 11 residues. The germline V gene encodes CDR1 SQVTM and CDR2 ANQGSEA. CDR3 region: CSVGMAETQYF. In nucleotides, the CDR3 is TGCAGCGTTGGCATGGCAGAGACCCAGTACTTC.

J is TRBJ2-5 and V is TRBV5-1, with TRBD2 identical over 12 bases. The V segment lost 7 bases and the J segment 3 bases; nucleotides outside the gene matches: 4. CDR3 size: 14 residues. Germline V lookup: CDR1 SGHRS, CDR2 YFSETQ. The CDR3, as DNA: TGCGCCAGCGCCACTAGCGGGGGGAAAGAGACCCAGTACTTC. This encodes CASATSGGKETQYF.

The CDR3 DNA is TGTGCCAGCACCCCAGGGAACCCCTACGAGCAGTACTTC. Translation gives CASTPGNPYEQYF. This rearrangement joins TRBV28 to TRBJ2-7; a possible D gene is TRBD1 (5 bases). The CDR3 is 13 amino acids. Trimming removed 7 bases from V and 2 bases from J, with 12 bases in between. Germline assignment: CDR1 MDHEN and CDR2 SYDVKM. Complete variable domain (other parts from reference TRBV28 and TRBJ2-7): DVKVTQSSRYLVKRTGEKVFLECVQDMDHENMFWYRQDPGLGLRLIYFSYDVKMKEKGDIPEGYSVSREKKERFSLILESASTNQTSMYLCASTPGNPYEQYFGPGTRLTVT.

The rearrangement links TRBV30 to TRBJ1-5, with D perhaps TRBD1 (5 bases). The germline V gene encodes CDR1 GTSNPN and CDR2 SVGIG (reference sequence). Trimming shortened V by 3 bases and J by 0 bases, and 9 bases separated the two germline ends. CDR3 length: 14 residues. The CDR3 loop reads CAWSHDSSNQPQHF. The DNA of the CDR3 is TGTGCCTGGAGCCACGACAGTAGCAATCAGCCCCAGCATTTT.

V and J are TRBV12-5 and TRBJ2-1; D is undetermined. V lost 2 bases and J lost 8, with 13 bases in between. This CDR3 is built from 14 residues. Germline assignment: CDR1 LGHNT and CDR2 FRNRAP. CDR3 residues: CASGLSPRHHEQFF. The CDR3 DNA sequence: TGTGCTAGTGGTTTGAGCCCCCGCCACCATGAGCAGTTCTTC.

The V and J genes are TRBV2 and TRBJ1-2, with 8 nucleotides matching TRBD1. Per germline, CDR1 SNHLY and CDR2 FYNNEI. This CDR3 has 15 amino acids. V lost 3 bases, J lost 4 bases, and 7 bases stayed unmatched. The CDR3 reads CASSEAPGGSYGYTF. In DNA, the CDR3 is TGTGCCAGCAGTGAGGCGCCAGGGGGCAGCTATGGCTACACCTTC.

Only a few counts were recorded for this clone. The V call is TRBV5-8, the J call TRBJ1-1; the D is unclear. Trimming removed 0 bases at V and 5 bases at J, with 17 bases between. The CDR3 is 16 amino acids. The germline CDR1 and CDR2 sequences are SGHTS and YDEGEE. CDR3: CASSLVVSARGTEAFF. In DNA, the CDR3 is TGTGCCAGCAGCTTGGTTGTATCGGCCCGGGGAACTGAAGCTTTCTTT.

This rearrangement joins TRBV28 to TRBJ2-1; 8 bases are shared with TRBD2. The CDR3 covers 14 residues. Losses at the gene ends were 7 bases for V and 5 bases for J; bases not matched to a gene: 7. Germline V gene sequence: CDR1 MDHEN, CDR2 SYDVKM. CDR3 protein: CASKASGRNNEQFF. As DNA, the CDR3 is TGTGCCAGCAAAGCGAGCGGGAGAAACAATGAGCAGTTCTTC.

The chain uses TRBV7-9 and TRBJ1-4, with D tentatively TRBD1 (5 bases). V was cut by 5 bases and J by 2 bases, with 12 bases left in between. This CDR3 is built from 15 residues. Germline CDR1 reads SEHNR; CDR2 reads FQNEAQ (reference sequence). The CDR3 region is CASSREGTTNEKLFF. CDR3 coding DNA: TGTGCCAGCAGCCGAGAAGGGACTACTAATGAAAAACTGTTTTTT.

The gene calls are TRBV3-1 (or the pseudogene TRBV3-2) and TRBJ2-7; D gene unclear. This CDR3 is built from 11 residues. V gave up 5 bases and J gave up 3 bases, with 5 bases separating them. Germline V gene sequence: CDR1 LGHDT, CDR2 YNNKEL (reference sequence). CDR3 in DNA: TGTGCCAGCAGCACACACTACGAGCAGTACTTC. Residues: CASSTHYEQYF.

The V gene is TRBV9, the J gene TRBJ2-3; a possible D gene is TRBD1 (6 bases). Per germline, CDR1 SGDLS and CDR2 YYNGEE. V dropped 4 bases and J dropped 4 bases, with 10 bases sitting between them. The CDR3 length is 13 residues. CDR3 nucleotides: TGTGCCAGCAGCTCAGGGGTGCCAGATACGCAGTATTTT. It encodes CASSSGVPDTQYF.

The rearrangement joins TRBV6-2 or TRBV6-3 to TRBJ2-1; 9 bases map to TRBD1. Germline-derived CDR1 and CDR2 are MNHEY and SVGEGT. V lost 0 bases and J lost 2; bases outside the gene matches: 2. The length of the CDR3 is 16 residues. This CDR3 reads CASSYSRTGAYNEQFF. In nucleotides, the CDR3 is TGTGCCAGCAGTTACTCGCGGACAGGGGCCTACAATGAGCAGTTCTTC.

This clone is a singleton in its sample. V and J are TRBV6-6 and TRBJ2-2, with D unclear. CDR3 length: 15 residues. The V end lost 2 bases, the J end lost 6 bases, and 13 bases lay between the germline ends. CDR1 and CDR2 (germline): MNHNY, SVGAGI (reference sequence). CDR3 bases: TGTGCCAGCAGTTACGCCCCGCAACGAGCCGGGGAGCTGTTTTTT. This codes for CASSYAPQRAGELFF.